This T cell receptor (beta chain) was observed in a study of shared clonotypes between healthy human individuals. HIV-negative, healthy adults without recent acute infections or vaccinations were the donors. Per the original data handling: Junction-only sequences produced by ImmunoSEQ had no quality scores, so filtering differed. Repertoires were generated with immunoSEQ multiplex PCR, while TCRdb's copy carries only in-frame clones and drops some. V, J and clone size reflect that table, while D and trimming were determined from the DNA. The data show 500,000 to 650,000 clones, around three quarters seen once. This sequence originates from a middle-aged woman in good health. Some clones in this sample may be carry-over from other donors' samples. The specimen was PBMCs.

The CDR3 region has the DNA TGTGCCAGCAGCCGACCGGGACAGGGGCTCACCGGGGAGCTGTTTTTT. It codes for CASSRPGQGLTGELFF. This chain connects TRBV7-3 to TRBJ2-2, with 10 bases fitting TRBD1. Trimming removed 5 bases from V and 4 bases from J; junction bases left unmatched: 7. The CDR3 is 16 amino acids. The germline V gene encodes CDR1 SGHTA and CDR2 FQGTGA.